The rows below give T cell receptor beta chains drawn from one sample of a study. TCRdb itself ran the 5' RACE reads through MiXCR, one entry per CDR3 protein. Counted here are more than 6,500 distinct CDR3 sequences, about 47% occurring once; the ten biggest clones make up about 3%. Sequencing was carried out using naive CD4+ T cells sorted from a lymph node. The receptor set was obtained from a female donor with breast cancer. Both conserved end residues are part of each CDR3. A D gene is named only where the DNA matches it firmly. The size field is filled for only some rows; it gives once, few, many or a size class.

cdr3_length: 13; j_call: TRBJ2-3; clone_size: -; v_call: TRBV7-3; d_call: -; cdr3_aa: CASSSGRPDTQYF; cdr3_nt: TGTGCCAGCAGCTCTGGGCGCCCAGATACGCAGTATTTT
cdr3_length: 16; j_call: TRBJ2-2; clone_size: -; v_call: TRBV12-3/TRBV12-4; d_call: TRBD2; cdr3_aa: CATNKSPGLNTGELFF; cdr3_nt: TGTGCCACCAATAAATCTCCGGGACTAAACACCGGGGAGCTGTTTTTT
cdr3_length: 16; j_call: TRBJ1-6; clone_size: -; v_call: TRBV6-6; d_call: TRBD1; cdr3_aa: CASSYRQGQPNSPLHF; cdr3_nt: TGTGCCAGCAGTTATCGCCAGGGACAGCCTAATTCACCCCTCCACTTT
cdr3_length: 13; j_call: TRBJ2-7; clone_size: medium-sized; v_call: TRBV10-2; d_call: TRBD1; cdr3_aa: CASGGTGISEQYF; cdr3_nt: TGCGCCAGCGGTGGGACAGGGATAAGCGAGCAGTACTTC
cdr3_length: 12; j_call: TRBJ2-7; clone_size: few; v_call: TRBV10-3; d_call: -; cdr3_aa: CAISKTTGEQYF; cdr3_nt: TGTGCCATCAGTAAGACCACAGGCGAGCAGTACTTC
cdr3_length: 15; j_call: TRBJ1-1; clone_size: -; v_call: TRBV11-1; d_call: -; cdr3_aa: CASSGKNWPNTEAFF; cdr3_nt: TGTGCCAGCAGCGGTAAAAATTGGCCGAACACTGAAGCTTTCTTT
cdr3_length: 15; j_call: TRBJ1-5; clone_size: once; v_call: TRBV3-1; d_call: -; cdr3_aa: CASSPTLYSNQPQHF; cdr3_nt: TGTGCCAGCAGCCCCACCCTGTATAGCAATCAGCCCCAGCATTTT
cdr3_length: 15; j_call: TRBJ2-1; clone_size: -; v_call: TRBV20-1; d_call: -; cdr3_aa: CSATTPGSSYNEQFF; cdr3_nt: TGCAGTGCTACCACCCCGGGGTCCAGCTACAATGAGCAGTTCTTC
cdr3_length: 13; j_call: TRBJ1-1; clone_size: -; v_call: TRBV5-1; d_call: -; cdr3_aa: CASSCAPNTEAFF; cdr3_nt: TGCGCCAGCAGCTGCGCCCCGAACACTGAAGCTTTCTTT
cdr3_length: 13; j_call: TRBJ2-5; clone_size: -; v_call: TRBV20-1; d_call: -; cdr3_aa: CSASRLVDETQYF; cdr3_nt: TGCAGTGCTAGCCGACTAGTCGACGAGACCCAGTACTTC
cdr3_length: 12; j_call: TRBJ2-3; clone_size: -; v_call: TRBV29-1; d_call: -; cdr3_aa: CSVTPEGDTQYF; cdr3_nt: TGCAGCGTGACCCCTGAAGGGGATACGCAGTATTTC
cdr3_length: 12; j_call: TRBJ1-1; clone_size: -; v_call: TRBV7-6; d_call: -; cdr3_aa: CASSGGYGGTFF; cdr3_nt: TGTGCTAGCAGCGGCGGGTATGGGGGTACTTTCTTT
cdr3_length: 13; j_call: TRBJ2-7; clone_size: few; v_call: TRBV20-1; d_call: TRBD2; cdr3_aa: CSGRTSGLSEQYF; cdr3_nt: TGCAGTGGGAGGACTAGCGGCCTCAGCGAGCAGTACTTC
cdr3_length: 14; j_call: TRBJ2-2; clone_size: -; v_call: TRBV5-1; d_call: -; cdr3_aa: CASSPPTGNGELFF; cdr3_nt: TGCGCCAGCAGCCCGCCGACCGGGAACGGGGAGCTGTTTTTT
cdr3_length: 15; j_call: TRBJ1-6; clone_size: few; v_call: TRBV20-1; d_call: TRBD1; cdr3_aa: CSARGQGVTVSPLHF; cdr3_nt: TGCAGTGCTAGGGGACAGGGGGTTACGGTTTCACCCCTCCACTTT
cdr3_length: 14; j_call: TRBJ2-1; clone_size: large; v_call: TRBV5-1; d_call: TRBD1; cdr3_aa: CASSLGQTYNEQFF; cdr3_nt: TGCGCCAGCAGCCTGGGACAGACCTACAATGAGCAGTTCTTC
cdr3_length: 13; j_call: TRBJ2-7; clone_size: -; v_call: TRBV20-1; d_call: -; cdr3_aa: CSAYLSGGYEQYF; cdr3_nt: TGCAGTGCTTATCTTAGCGGAGGCTACGAGCAGTACTTC
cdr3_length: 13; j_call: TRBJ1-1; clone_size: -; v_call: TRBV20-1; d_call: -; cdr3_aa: CSARDPGITEAFF; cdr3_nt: TGCAGTGCTAGAGATCCGGGTATCACTGAAGCTTTCTTT
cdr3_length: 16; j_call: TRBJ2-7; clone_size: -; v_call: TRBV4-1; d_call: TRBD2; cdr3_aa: CASSRMASGYSYEQYF; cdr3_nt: TGCGCCAGCAGTCGCATGGCTAGCGGGTACTCCTACGAGCAGTACTTC
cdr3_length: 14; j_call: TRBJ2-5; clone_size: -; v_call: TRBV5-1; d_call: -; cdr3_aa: CASSPGQSKETQYF; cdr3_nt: TGCGCCAGCAGCCCAGGACAGTCAAAAGAGACCCAGTACTTC
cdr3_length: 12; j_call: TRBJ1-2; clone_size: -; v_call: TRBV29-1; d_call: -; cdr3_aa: CSVDRHFYGYTF; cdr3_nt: TGCAGCGTTGATAGACACTTCTATGGCTACACCTTC
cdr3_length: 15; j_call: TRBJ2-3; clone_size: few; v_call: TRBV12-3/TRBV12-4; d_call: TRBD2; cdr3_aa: CASRSGTRPTDTQYF; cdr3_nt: TGTGCCAGCAGGTCCGGGACTAGGCCCACAGATACGCAGTATTTT
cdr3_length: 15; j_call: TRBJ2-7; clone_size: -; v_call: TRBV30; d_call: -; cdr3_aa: CAWSAGGVYSYEQYF; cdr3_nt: TGTGCCTGGAGTGCAGGGGGGGTATACTCCTACGAGCAGTACTTC
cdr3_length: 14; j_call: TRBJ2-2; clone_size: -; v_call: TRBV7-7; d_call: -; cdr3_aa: CASSPDRNTGELFF; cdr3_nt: TGTGCTAGCAGTCCAGACAGGAACACCGGGGAGCTGTTTTTT
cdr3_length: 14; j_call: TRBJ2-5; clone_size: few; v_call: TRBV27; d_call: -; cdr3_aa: CASSLAGWGETQYF; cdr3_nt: TGTGCCAGCAGTTTAGCAGGATGGGGGGAGACCCAGTACTTC
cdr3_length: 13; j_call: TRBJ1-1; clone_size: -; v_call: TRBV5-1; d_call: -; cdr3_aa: CASSLGQGGDPFF; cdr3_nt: TGCGCCAGCAGCTTAGGGCAGGGAGGGGATCCTTTCTTT
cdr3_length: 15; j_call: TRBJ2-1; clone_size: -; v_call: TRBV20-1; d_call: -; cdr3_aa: CSASPSGAEYNEQFF; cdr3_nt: TGCAGTGCTAGTCCGTCCGGGGCAGAGTACAATGAGCAGTTCTTC
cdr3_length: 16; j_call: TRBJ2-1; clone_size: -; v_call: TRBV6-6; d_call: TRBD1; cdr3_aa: CTSRNPGTGGRGEQFF; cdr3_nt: TGTACCAGCAGGAACCCCGGGACAGGGGGCCGCGGGGAGCAGTTCTTC
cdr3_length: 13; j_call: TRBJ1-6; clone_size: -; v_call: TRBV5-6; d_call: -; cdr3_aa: CASSLDLNSPLHF; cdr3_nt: TGTGCCAGCAGCCTTGACCTGAATTCACCCCTCCACTTT
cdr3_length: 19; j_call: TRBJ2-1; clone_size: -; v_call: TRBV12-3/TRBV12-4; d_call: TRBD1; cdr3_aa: CASSLNLATGIAAANEQFF; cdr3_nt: TGTGCCAGCAGTTTAAATCTCGCGACAGGGATTGCTGCCGCCAATGAGCAGTTCTTC
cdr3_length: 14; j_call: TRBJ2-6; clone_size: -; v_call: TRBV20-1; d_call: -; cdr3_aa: CSARDRGGANVLTF; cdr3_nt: TGCAGTGCTAGAGATCGCGGGGGGGCCAACGTCCTGACTTTC
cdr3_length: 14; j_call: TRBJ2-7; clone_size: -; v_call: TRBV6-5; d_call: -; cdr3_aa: CASSSTGSRYEQYF; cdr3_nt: TGTGCCAGCAGTTCCACAGGGAGTAGGTACGAGCAGTACTTC
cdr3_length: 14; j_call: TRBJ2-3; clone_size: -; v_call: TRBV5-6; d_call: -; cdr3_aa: CASNVGAFTDTQYF; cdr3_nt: TGTGCCAGCAACGTCGGGGCTTTCACAGATACGCAGTATTTT
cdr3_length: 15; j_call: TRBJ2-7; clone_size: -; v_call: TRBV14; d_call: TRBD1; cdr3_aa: CASSPRDRGSYEQYF; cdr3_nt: TGTGCCAGCAGCCCAAGGGACAGGGGGAGCTACGAGCAGTACTTC
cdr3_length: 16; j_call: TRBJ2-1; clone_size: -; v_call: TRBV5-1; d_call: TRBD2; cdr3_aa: CASSSGLAGSYNEQFF; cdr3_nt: TGCGCCAGCAGCTCGGGACTAGCGGGGTCCTACAATGAGCAGTTCTTC
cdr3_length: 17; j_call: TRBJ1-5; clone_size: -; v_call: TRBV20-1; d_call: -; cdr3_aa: CSAVGPGLGGSSQPQHF; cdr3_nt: TGCAGTGCCGTCGGACCGGGACTCGGGGGCTCCAGTCAGCCCCAGCATTTT
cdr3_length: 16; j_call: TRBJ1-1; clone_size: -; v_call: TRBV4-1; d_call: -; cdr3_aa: CASSLHSGTQNTEAFF; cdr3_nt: TGCGCCAGCAGCCTACACTCCGGGACGCAGAACACTGAAGCTTTCTTT
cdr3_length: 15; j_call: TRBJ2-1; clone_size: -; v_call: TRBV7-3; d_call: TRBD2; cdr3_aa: CASSLIAGEYNEQFF; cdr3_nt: TGTGCCAGCAGCTTAATAGCGGGCGAATACAATGAGCAGTTCTTC
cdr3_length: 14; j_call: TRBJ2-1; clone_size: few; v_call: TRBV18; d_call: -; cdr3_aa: CASSPGGSYNEQFF; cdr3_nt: TGTGCCAGCTCACCGGGGGGTTCCTACAATGAGCAGTTCTTC
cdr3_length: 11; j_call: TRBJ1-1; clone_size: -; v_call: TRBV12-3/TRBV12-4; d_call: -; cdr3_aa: CASSFDTEAFF; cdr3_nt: TGTGCCAGCAGTTTCGACACTGAAGCTTTCTTT
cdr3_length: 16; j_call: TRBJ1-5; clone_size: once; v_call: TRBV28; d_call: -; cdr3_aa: CARSLMAPSSNQPQHF; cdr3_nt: TGTGCCCGCAGTTTAATGGCTCCCAGTAGCAATCAGCCCCAGCATTTT
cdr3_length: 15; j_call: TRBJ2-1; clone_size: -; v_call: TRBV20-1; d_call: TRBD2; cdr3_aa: CSAREPGLVRNEQFF; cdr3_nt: TGCAGTGCTAGAGAGCCGGGACTAGTGAGGAATGAGCAGTTCTTC
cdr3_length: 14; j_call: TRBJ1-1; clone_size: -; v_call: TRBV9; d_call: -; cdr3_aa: CASSPTLVVTEAFF; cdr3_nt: TGTGCCAGCAGCCCCACACTAGTTGTGACTGAAGCTTTCTTT
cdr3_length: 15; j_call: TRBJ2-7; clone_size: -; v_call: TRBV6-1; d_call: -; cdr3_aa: CASSVSGSRDYEQYF; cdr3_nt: TGTGCCAGCAGTGTGAGTGGTAGTCGTGACTACGAGCAGTACTTC
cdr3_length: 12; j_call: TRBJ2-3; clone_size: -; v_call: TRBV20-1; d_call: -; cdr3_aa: CSARTDTDTQYF; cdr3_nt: TGCAGTGCCAGGACAGACACAGATACGCAGTATTTT
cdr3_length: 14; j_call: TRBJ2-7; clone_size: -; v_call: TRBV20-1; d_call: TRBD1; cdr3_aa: CSARDRGRSYEQYF; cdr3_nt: TGCAGTGCTAGGGACAGGGGGCGTTCCTACGAGCAGTACTTC
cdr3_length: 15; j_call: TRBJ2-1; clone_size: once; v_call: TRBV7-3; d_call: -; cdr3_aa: CASSLPWGGHNEQFF; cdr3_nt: TGTGCCAGCAGCTTACCCTGGGGGGGCCACAATGAGCAGTTCTTC
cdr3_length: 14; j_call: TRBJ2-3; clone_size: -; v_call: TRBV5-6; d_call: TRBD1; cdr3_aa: CASSSGQGTDTQYF; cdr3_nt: TGTGCCAGCAGCTCCGGACAGGGCACAGATACGCAGTATTTT
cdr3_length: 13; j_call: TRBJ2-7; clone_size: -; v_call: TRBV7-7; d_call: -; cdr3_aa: CASSPDDAGEQYF; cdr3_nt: TGTGCTAGCAGCCCAGACGACGCTGGCGAGCAGTACTTC
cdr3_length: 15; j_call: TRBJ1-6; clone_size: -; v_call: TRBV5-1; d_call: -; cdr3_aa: CASSLDHPRLSPLHF; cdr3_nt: TGCGCCAGCAGCTTGGACCACCCCAGGCTTTCACCCCTCCACTTT
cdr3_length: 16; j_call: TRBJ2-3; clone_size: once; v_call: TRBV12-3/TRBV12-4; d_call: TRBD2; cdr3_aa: CASSPRLAGVADTQYF; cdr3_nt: TGTGCCAGCAGTCCCCGGTTAGCGGGAGTCGCAGATACGCAGTATTTT
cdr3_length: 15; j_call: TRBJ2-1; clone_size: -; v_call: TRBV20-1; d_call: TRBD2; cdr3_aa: CSARDRRGSYNEQFF; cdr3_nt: TGCAGTGCTAGAGATAGGCGGGGGTCCTACAATGAGCAGTTCTTC
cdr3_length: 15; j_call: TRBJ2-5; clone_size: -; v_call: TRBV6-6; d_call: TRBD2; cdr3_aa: CASTGSGGPQETQYF; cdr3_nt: TGTGCCAGCACCGGTAGCGGGGGACCACAAGAGACCCAGTACTTC
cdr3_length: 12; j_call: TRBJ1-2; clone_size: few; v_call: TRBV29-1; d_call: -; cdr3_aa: CSANGQNYGYTF; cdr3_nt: TGCAGCGCAAATGGACAGAACTATGGCTACACCTTC
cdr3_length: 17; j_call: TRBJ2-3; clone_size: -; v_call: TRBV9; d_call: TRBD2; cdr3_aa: CASSVVGSGAHTDTQYF; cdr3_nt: TGTGCCAGCAGCGTAGTTGGTAGCGGGGCGCACACAGATACGCAGTATTTT
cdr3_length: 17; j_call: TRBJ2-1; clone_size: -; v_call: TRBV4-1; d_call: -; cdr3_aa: CASSSLLAESSYNEQFF; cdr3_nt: TGCGCCAGCAGCTCATTATTAGCGGAGAGCTCCTACAATGAGCAGTTCTTC